This entry features one TCR beta chain sequence. As processed by the authors: By means of reference gene primer amplification, nucleated cell counts were estimated. Produced via immunoSEQ multiplex PCR; TCRdb's table is partial and in-frame only. V, J and clone size are taken as reported in that table, and D and trimming were inferred from the DNA itself. The table lists more than 200,000 clones, approximately 86% of them singletons. This sample stems from a study of blood T cell repertoires in COVID-19. Trimming took 6 bases from V and 7 from J; bases not matched to a gene: 10. The CDR3 is made up of 14 amino acids. From germline, CDR1 is MNHEY and CDR2 SMNVEV (reference sequence). Seattle patient enrollment occurred during active infection, with longitudinal follow-up thereafter.

Sequenced sample: peripheral blood. The TCR was taken from a woman aged 55-75 years with COVID-19, enrolled during active disease. This sequence joins TRBV27 and TRBJ2-7; 9 nucleotides align to TRBD1. The CDR3 region is CASSKLQGAGEQYF. In DNA, the CDR3 is TGTGCCAGCAGCAAACTACAGGGGGCAGGTGAGCAGTACTTC.